The 2 T cell receptor beta chains below were found in one sample sequenced in a study of T cell responses to AZD1222 COVID-19 vaccine. Clones were sequenced by immunoSEQ multiplex PCR, and TCRdb holds only the in-frame ones, with some missing. The profile covers 100,000 to 150,000 clones, with just under 95% appearing a single time and approximately 6.3% taken by the ten largest. The sample was peripheral blood, taken on day 0 of AZD1222 vaccination. The receptors here all came from an adult in good health.

The chain is built from TRBV6-2 or TRBV6-3 and TRBJ1-5; 12 positions match TRBD1. The CDR3 has 18 residues. Trimming cost V 4 bases and J 0 bases; bases outside gene matches: 7. Germline CDR1 MNHEY, CDR2 SVGEGT. CDR3 protein: CASSSRDRGLYSNQPQHF. CDR3 DNA: TGTGCCAGCAGTTCCCGGGACAGGGGGCTTTATAGCAATCAGCCCCAGCATTTT.

The CDR3 loop reads CASSERSSSIYNEQFF. Written as DNA, the CDR3 is TGTGCCAGCAGTGAAAGGTCGTCTAGTATATACAATGAGCAGTTCTTC. The chain combines TRBV2 with TRBJ2-1; no clear D. The V end was cut by 2 bases, the J end by 4 bases, with 15 bases between. The CDR3 totals 16 residues. Per the germline V gene, CDR1 is SNHLY and CDR2 is FYNNEI.